One sample yielded the 25 T cell receptor beta chains listed below, sequenced in a study of T cells expressing NK-cell markers. TCRdb reanalyzed the 5' RACE reads, giving one entry per CDR3 protein sequence and no DNA. In all, the sample yields 400,000 to 500,000 distinct CDR3 sequences. What was sequenced was blood T cells: a sorted CD56 or NKG2C T cell subset, CD4+ or CD8+ T cells, or bulk PBMC T cells (not recorded which). These TCRs come from a woman between 18 and 75 years old in good health.

J is TRBJ2-5 and V is TRBV6-1; the D gene TCRdb calls, TRBD1, cannot be checked with no DNA. Germline CDR1 and CDR2: MNHNS and SASEGT. The CDR3 covers 15 residues. The CDR3 sequence is CASSTPGDGQETQYF.

The gene calls are TRBV18 and TRBJ2-4; TCRdb lists TRBD1, though no DNA is available to test this call. The CDR3 loop spans 14 amino acids. From germline, CDR1 is KGHSH and CDR2 LQKENI. The CDR3 sequence is CASSPAREPNIQYF.

The chain links TRBV6-1 to TRBJ1-2; the D call from TCRdb, TRBD1, cannot be confirmed without DNA. From germline, CDR1 is MNHNS and CDR2 SASEGT. The CDR3 has 15 amino acids. The CDR3 region is CASRTWDRIIDGYTF.

This chain connects TRBV20-1 to TRBJ2-3; with no DNA, the TCRdb D assignment of TRBD1 cannot be verified. This CDR3 region has 14 residues. Germline lookup yields CDR1 DFQATT and CDR2 SNEGSKA (reference sequence). The CDR3 loop reads CSAIRGPSTDTQYF.

This rearrangement joins TRBV28 to TRBJ1-2. The germline gives CDR1 MDHEN, CDR2 SYDVKM. This CDR3 has 12 residues. The chain's CDR3 is CASSFADYGYTF.

This chain joins TRBV14 and TRBJ2-3. Germline values: CDR1 SGHDN, CDR2 FVKESK. The CDR3 length is 14 residues. CDR3: CASSLASRTGTQYF. Variable domain in full (rest from reference TRBV14 and TRBJ2-3): EAGVTQFPSHSVIEKGQTVTLRCDPISGHDNLYWYRRVMGKEIKFLLHFVKESKQDESGMPNNRFLAERTGGTYSTLKVQPAELEDSGVYFCASSLASRTGTQYFGPGTRLTVL.

The rearrangement links TRBV11-2 to TRBJ2-1. The V gene's germline CDR1 is SGHAT and CDR2 FQNNGV. The CDR3 length is 14 residues. Here the CDR3 reads CASSLGWFNNEQFF.

This CDR3 is CATSEPPGYEQFF. V and J are TRBV24-1 and TRBJ2-1; TCRdb picks TRBD1, but there is no DNA to check that call. Per the germline V gene, CDR1 is KGHDR and CDR2 is SFDVKD. The length of the CDR3 is 13 residues.

This sequence joins TRBV29-1 and TRBJ2-3; TCRdb lists TRBD2, though no DNA is available to test this call. Looked up from germline, CDR1 is SQVTM and CDR2 is ANQGSEA. The CDR3 is 11 amino acids. The CDR3 here is CSVDRLAGQYF.

The V gene is TRBV20-1, the J gene TRBJ2-7; TCRdb outputs TRBD2, but without DNA this stays unchecked. This CDR3 region has 13 residues. Germline values: CDR1 DFQATT, CDR2 SNEGSKA (reference sequence). The CDR3 here is CSARESGSYEQYF.

The V call is TRBV7-9, the J call TRBJ1-6. The germline V gene has CDR1 SEHNR and CDR2 FQNEAQ (reference sequence). The CDR3 runs to 12 residues. This CDR3 reads CASGQENSPLHF.

The chain joins TRBV7-6 to TRBJ2-2; TCRdb's D call, TRBD2, is unchecked because there is no DNA. Germline loops: CDR1 SGHVS, CDR2 FNYEAQ. The CDR3 extends over 16 amino acids. The CDR3 sequence: CASSLVGGPTTGELFF.

The chain couples TRBV5-6 to TRBJ2-1; with no DNA, the TCRdb D assignment of TRBD2 cannot be verified. Germline CDR1 reads SGHDT; CDR2 reads YYEEEE. The CDR3 has 13 residues. The CDR3 here is CASSLGAGVQQFF.

The V gene is TRBV7-6, the J gene TRBJ1-3; the TCRdb call, TRBD1, lacks DNA for checking. CDR1 and CDR2 from the germline V gene are SGHVS and FNYEAQ. This CDR3 region has 14 residues. CDR3 sequence reads: CASSPGTTGNTIYF.

The chain combines TRBV20-1 with TRBJ2-1; without DNA, the TCRdb call of TRBD2 cannot be checked. The CDR3 is 16 amino acids. Germline CDR1 DFQATT, CDR2 SNEGSKA (reference sequence). The CDR3 spells CSARDRRLAGVYEQFF.

V and J are TRBV4-1 and TRBJ1-5; TCRdb selects TRBD1, and the lack of DNA leaves this call unchecked. CDR3 length equals 15 residues. Per the germline V gene, CDR1 is MGHRA and CDR2 is YSYEKL. The CDR3 sequence: CASRLTGTGNQPQHF.

This chain joins TRBV20-1 and TRBJ2-3. CDR3 length: 13 amino acids. CDR1 and CDR2 from the germline V gene are DFQATT and SNEGSKA (reference sequence). The CDR3 is CCASWSSTDTQYF.

This rearrangement joins TRBV6-5 to TRBJ2-3; the TCRdb call, TRBD1, lacks DNA for checking. CDR3 length: 16 residues. The germline V gene encodes CDR1 MNHEY and CDR2 SVGAGI. CDR3: CASSYSSGQVTDTQYF.

The genes are TRBV20-1 and TRBJ2-7; without DNA, the TCRdb call of TRBD2 cannot be checked. This CDR3 comprises 14 residues. CDR1 is DFQATT, CDR2 SNEGSKA, per germline (reference sequence). CDR3 loop: CSARDGSRTYEQYF.

The V and J genes are TRBV7-2 and TRBJ2-1. Germline CDR1 SGHTA, CDR2 FQGNSA. The CDR3 length is 12 residues. CDR3 loop: CASSLLFNEQFF.

This chain links TRBV6-4 with TRBJ2-6. The germline CDR1 and CDR2 sequences are MRHNA and SNTAGT. The CDR3 loop spans 16 amino acids. The chain's CDR3 is CASSDSIGSGANVLTF.

The chain has TRBV4-2 and TRBJ2-7; without DNA, the TCRdb call of TRBD1 cannot be checked. CDR1 is LGHNA and CDR2 is YNFKEQ in the germline V gene. The CDR3 contains 16 residues. CDR3 sequence: CASSRTTGGLAYEQYF.

V gene TRBV7-6 combines with J gene TRBJ2-1. This CDR3 has 15 amino acids. The germline V gene encodes CDR1 SGHVS and CDR2 FNYEAQ. The CDR3 sequence: CASSSEGSSYNEQFF.

V and J are TRBV12-3 or TRBV12-4 and TRBJ2-7. The CDR3 is made up of 13 amino acids. CDR3 residues: CASSLGRLGEQYF.

The V gene is TRBV28, the J gene TRBJ2-7; the TCRdb call, TRBD1, lacks DNA for checking. This CDR3 region has 12 residues. CDR1 is MDHEN, CDR2 SYDVKM, per germline. The CDR3 is CASSSYTRGLYF.